The 28 T cell receptor beta chains presented below share a single source sample, sequenced in a study of cytomegalovirus exposure and HLA in healthy donors. The PCR used 60 Vbeta and 13 Jbeta primers. This table comes from immunoSEQ multiplex PCR, and its TCRdb copy is limited to in-frame clones, with some not included. The sample includes about 140,000 clones, 75% to 85% of them seen just once. The source material was PBMCs. The receptor source for this set is a man aged 35-49 years in good health and CMV-seronegative.

This rearrangement joins TRBV7-6 to TRBJ2-1, with 11 bases matching TRBD2. CDR1 SGHVS and CDR2 FNYEAQ come from the germline V gene. The junction had 6 bases not matched to a gene; V was cut back by 3 bases and J by 5 bases. The CDR3 contains 16 residues. CDR3: CASSFLSSGGNNEQFF. Written as DNA, the CDR3 is TGTGCCAGCAGCTTCCTTTCTAGCGGGGGGAACAATGAGCAGTTCTTC.

This clone has a handful of counts. This chain links TRBV28 with TRBJ2-7; TRBD1 aligns across 10 bases. Germline V CDR1 and CDR2: MDHEN, SYDVKM. Losses at the gene ends were 4 bases for V and 0 bases for J; bases not matched to a gene: 18. This CDR3 has 20 residues. DNA for the CDR3: TGTGCCAGCAGTTCGAACCCCTTCCCGGGACAGGGGCCAAGCTCCTACGAGCAGTACTTC. It codes for CASSSNPFPGQGPSSYEQYF.

On this clone itself: Its ends do not fully match the called genes, so a read error is possible. The chain couples TRBV7-9 to TRBJ1-6, with D hard to call. This CDR3 comprises 15 residues. Germline CDR1 and CDR2: SEHNR and FQNEAQ (reference sequence). The CDR3 bases are TGTGCCAGCAGCCTAGCGGAGAACTATAATTCACCCCTCCACTTT. Translating it yields CASSLAENYNSPLHF.

CDR3 in DNA: TGTGCCAGCAGCCCACAGGGAAGCACTGAAGCTTTCTTT. Amino acids: CASSPQGSTEAFF. The chain carries TRBV14 and TRBJ1-1; tentatively, D is TRBD1 (6 bases). The CDR3 loop spans 13 amino acids. The germline V and J ends were trimmed by 4 bases and 4 bases, with 10 bases remaining between them. Germline V gene data show CDR1 as SGHDN and CDR2 as FVKESK.

The V gene is TRBV5-6, the J gene TRBJ2-7, with 8 bases fitting TRBD1. Trimming cost V 3 bases and J 5 bases; bases outside gene matches: 4. The CDR3 has 13 amino acids. Germline CDR1 SGHDT, CDR2 YYEEEE. CDR3 in DNA: TGTGCCAGCAGCTATGGACAGGGCGACGAGCAGTACTTC. Residues: CASSYGQGDEQYF.

This sequence joins TRBV9 and TRBJ1-2; TRBD1 is a possible D gene (6 bases). The V end lost 0 bases, the J end lost 6 bases, and 12 bases lay between the germline ends. The CDR3 length is 14 residues. Germline CDR1 is SGDLS and CDR2 is YYNGEE. This chain's CDR3 is CASSVDLTGNGYTF. In DNA form, the CDR3 reads TGTGCCAGCAGCGTAGATCTGACAGGAAATGGCTACACCTTC.

In this sample, this clone turned up a few times. The gene calls are TRBV29-1 and TRBJ1-1; no reliable D call. This CDR3 is built from 13 residues. Trimming took 6 bases from V and 0 from J, leaving 11 bases between them. Germline values: CDR1 SQVTM, CDR2 ANQGSEA. The CDR3 sequence is CSVRELMNTEAFF. The CDR3, as DNA: TGCAGCGTGAGGGAACTCATGAACACTGAAGCTTTCTTT. Full variable domain (rest looked up from reference TRBV29-1 and TRBJ1-1): SAVISQKPSRDICQRGTSLTIQCQVDSQVTMMFWYRQQPGQSLTLIATANQGSEATYESGFVIDKFPISRPNLTFSTLTVSNMSPEDSSIYLCSVRELMNTEAFFGQGTRLTVV.

The gene calls are TRBV19 and TRBJ2-3, with a weak D call TRBD2 (6 bases). The germline V and J ends were trimmed by 8 bases and 2 bases, with 14 bases remaining between them. The CDR3 is 14 amino acids. Per germline, CDR1 LNHDA and CDR2 SQIVND (reference sequence). This CDR3 is CASAEAGTTDTQYF. The CDR3 region has the DNA TGTGCCAGTGCTGAAGCGGGTACCACAGATACGCAGTATTTT.

This chain joins TRBV6-1 and TRBJ2-4; 7 bases match TRBD1. V lost 4 bases and J lost 7; bases outside the gene matches: 16. The germline V gene has CDR1 MNHNS and CDR2 SASEGT. The CDR3 runs 17 residues. For the CDR3, the DNA is TGTGCCAGCAGTGGCGGTAGTCTCTACAGGGGATCCAACATTCAGTACTTC. Translating gives CASSGGSLYRGSNIQYF.

Only a few counts were recorded for this clone. Here the CDR3 DNA reads TGTGCCAGCAGCGTAGGGGACTGGGAACAAGAGACCCAGTACTTC. It specifies CASSVGDWEQETQYF. V usage is TRBV9 and J usage is TRBJ2-5; a weak D match, TRBD2 (6 bases). Trimming took off 0 bases at V and 2 bases at J, with 11 bases between the two ends. The CDR3 runs to 15 residues. Germline V gene lookup returns CDR1 SGDLS and CDR2 YYNGEE.

The rearrangement links TRBV5-1 to TRBJ1-5; D is unresolved. Trimming left V 5 bases short and J 0 bases short, with 15 bases between. Germline V lookup: CDR1 SGHRS, CDR2 YFSETQ. The CDR3 has 16 amino acids. The chain's CDR3 is CASSYTVVLSNQPQHF. The CDR3 bases are TGCGCCAGCAGTTATACAGTCGTCCTTAGCAATCAGCCCCAGCATTTT.

The rearrangement joins TRBV25-1 to TRBJ1-6, with D possibly matching TRBD1 (6 bases). Germline V gene sequence: CDR1 MGHDK, CDR2 SYGVNS. The CDR3 loop spans 15 amino acids. The V gene lost 0 bases and the J gene lost 9 bases, with 12 bases spanning the gap. CDR3 nucleotide sequence: TGTGCCAGCAGTGAATATGGGGGCAGGGTTTCACCCCTCCACTTT. This encodes CASSEYGGRVSPLHF.

This clone showed up just a few times. This rearrangement joins TRBV7-3 to TRBJ1-1, with D perhaps TRBD1 (6 bases). Trimming took 7 bases from V and 4 from J, leaving 16 bases between them. This CDR3 region has 14 residues. Germline CDR1 and CDR2: SGHTA and FQGTGA. This CDR3 reads CASTPGHGSTEAFF. The CDR3 DNA is TGTGCCAGCACACCGGGACACGGGTCCACTGAAGCTTTCTTT.

V gene TRBV6-5 combines with J gene TRBJ2-1; the match to TRBD2 covers 9 bases. The germline V gene encodes CDR1 MNHEY and CDR2 SVGAGI. CDR3 size: 15 residues. The trim removed 0 bases at V and 8 bases at J, leaving 5 bases unmatched. CDR3 loop: CASSYSAGGPHEQFF. As DNA, the CDR3 is TGTGCCAGCAGTTACTCGGCGGGGGGGCCCCATGAGCAGTTCTTC.

The chain employs TRBV28 and TRBJ1-5; 7 bases match TRBD1. Germline CDR1 and CDR2: MDHEN and SYDVKM. The trim removed 3 bases at V and 0 bases at J, leaving 8 bases unmatched. The CDR3 loop spans 17 amino acids. The CDR3 loop is CASSFSPTGYSNQPQHF. Written as DNA, the CDR3 is TGTGCCAGCAGTTTCTCCCCGACAGGGTATAGCAATCAGCCCCAGCATTTT.

The chain is built from TRBV10-3 and TRBJ1-1, with D possibly matching TRBD1 (5 bases). Trimming removed 8 bases at V and 1 base at J, with 14 bases between. The CDR3 consists of 14 residues. From germline, CDR1 is ENHRY and CDR2 SYGVKD. The chain's CDR3 is CAIAGGGPNTEAFF. As DNA, the CDR3 is TGTGCCATCGCCGGGGGGGGTCCGAACACTGAAGCTTTCTTT.

The V call is TRBV7-8, the J call TRBJ1-5; D call uncertain. The CDR3 runs 13 residues. V was cut by 2 bases and J by 4 bases, with 6 bases left in between. Germline values: CDR1 SGHVS, CDR2 FQNEAQ. The CDR3 is CASSLTANQPQHF. As DNA, the CDR3 is TGTGCCAGCAGCTTAACCGCGAATCAGCCCCAGCATTTT.

Only a few counts were recorded for this clone. The V call is TRBV7-3, the J call TRBJ2-7; D is uncertain. V lost 3 bases and J lost 3, with 9 bases in between. Germline-derived CDR1 and CDR2 are SGHTA and FQGTGA. The CDR3 has 13 residues. CDR3 loop: CASSLVADYEQYF. In DNA, the CDR3 is TGTGCCAGCAGCTTGGTGGCGGACTACGAGCAGTACTTC.

The CDR3 spells CASSLDGGGANTGELFF. CDR3 sequence (DNA): TGTGCCAGCAGCTTAGACGGCGGGGGGGCGAACACCGGGGAGCTGTTTTTT. This rearrangement joins TRBV7-9 to TRBJ2-2, with 9 bases that match TRBD2. V shed 1 base, J shed 0 bases, and the junction held 3 bases outside the gene matches. Germline V CDR1 and CDR2: SEHNR, FQNEAQ (reference sequence). The CDR3 has 17 residues. The entire variable domain, with the rest obtained from reference TRBV7-9 and TRBJ2-2, is as follows: DTGVSQNPRHKITKRGQNVTFRCDPISEHNRLYWYRQTLGQGPEFLTYFQNEAQLEKSRLLSDRFSAERPKGSFSTLEIQRTEQGDSAMYLCASSLDGGGANTGELFFGEGSRLTVL.

The V call is TRBV15, the J call TRBJ2-5, with 11 positions matching TRBD2. There are 18 residues in the CDR3. CDR1 LNHNV and CDR2 YYDKDF come from the germline V gene (reference sequence). Trimming cost V 0 bases and J 5 bases; bases outside gene matches: 11. The chain's CDR3 is CATSRDGGSGGAGETQYF. The CDR3 region has the DNA TGTGCCACCAGCAGAGATGGGGGTAGCGGGGGGGCGGGGGAGACCCAGTACTTC.

The chain has TRBV4-3 and TRBJ2-3; D may be TRBD2 (5 bases). CDR3 size: 15 residues. V lost 0 bases to trimming and J lost 5 bases, with 12 bases between them. Per germline, CDR1 LGHNA and CDR2 YSLEER. The CDR3 is CASSQDASSKDTQYF. The CDR3 DNA reads as TGCGCCAGCAGCCAAGACGCTAGCTCTAAAGATACGCAGTATTTT.

This chain's CDR3 is CASSSDRADSPLHF. CDR3 in DNA: TGCGCCAGCAGCTCAGACAGGGCGGATTCACCCCTCCACTTT. The rearrangement joins TRBV5-1 to TRBJ1-6; 7 bases agree with TRBD1. Losses at the gene ends were 3 bases for V and 8 bases for J; bases not matched to a gene: 5. CDR3 length: 14 amino acids. CDR1 is SGHRS, CDR2 YFSETQ, per germline.

A remark on this clone: A junction end diverges from the germline sequence, so it may reflect a read error. The chain joins TRBV4-3 to TRBJ2-2, with TRBD2 matching over 12 bases. Germline-derived CDR1 and CDR2 are LGHNA and YSLEER. The CDR3 consists of 18 residues. The CDR3 region has the DNA TGCGCCAGCAGCCCGGGGGCTAGCGGGGGGGCGAAAACCGGGGAGCTGTTTTTT. This encodes CASSPGASGGAKTGELFF.

V and J are TRBV19 and TRBJ2-3, with 9 bases identical to TRBD2. CDR3 size: 17 residues. The V segment lost 5 bases and the J segment 0 bases; nucleotides outside the gene matches: 9. Per germline, CDR1 LNHDA and CDR2 SQIVND (reference sequence). The CDR3 spells CASSPQSGGLSTDTQYF. As DNA, the CDR3 is TGTGCCAGTAGTCCTCAAAGCGGGGGGCTAAGCACAGATACGCAGTATTTT.

This chain links TRBV4-3 with TRBJ1-2; no clear D gene. Trimming left V 0 bases short and J 2 bases short, with 10 bases between. CDR1 LGHNA and CDR2 YSLEER come from the germline V gene. The CDR3 loop spans 15 amino acids. The CDR3: CASSQDLQRNYGYTF. The CDR3 DNA reads as TGCGCCAGCAGCCAAGACTTACAGAGAAACTATGGCTACACCTTC.

Only one count was recorded for this clone. The chain is built from TRBV6-6 and TRBJ2-5; 10 nucleotides align to TRBD1. The DNA end favors TRBJ2-7, so the J call may be wrong. The CDR3 is made up of 14 amino acids. Germline V CDR1 and CDR2: MNHNY, SVGAGI (reference sequence). CDR3 sequence (DNA): TGTGCCAGCAGTTACTCGGGACAGGGGTACGAGCAGTACTTC. This sequence encodes CASSYSGQGYEQYF.

CDR3 DNA sequence: TGTGCCAGCAGCGCCTCGACAGGTTCCTACGAGCAGTACTTC. The encoded protein is CASSASTGSYEQYF. V is TRBV7-6 and J is TRBJ2-7; weak D call: TRBD1 (6 bases). CDR1 and CDR2 from the germline V gene are SGHVS and FNYEAQ. The CDR3 covers 14 residues. V was clipped by 5 bases and J by 1 base, with 12 bases between them.

The table lists this clone with a few counts. The chain combines TRBV7-9 with TRBJ2-1, with D tentatively TRBD1 (6 bases). V lost 0 bases and J 2 bases, leaving 8 bases between the germline ends. The germline V gene has CDR1 SEHNR and CDR2 FQNEAQ (reference sequence). The length of the CDR3 is 15 residues. The CDR3 spells CASSLAGDTYNEQFF. CDR3 nucleotides: TGTGCCAGCAGCTTAGCTGGGGACACCTACAATGAGCAGTTCTTC.